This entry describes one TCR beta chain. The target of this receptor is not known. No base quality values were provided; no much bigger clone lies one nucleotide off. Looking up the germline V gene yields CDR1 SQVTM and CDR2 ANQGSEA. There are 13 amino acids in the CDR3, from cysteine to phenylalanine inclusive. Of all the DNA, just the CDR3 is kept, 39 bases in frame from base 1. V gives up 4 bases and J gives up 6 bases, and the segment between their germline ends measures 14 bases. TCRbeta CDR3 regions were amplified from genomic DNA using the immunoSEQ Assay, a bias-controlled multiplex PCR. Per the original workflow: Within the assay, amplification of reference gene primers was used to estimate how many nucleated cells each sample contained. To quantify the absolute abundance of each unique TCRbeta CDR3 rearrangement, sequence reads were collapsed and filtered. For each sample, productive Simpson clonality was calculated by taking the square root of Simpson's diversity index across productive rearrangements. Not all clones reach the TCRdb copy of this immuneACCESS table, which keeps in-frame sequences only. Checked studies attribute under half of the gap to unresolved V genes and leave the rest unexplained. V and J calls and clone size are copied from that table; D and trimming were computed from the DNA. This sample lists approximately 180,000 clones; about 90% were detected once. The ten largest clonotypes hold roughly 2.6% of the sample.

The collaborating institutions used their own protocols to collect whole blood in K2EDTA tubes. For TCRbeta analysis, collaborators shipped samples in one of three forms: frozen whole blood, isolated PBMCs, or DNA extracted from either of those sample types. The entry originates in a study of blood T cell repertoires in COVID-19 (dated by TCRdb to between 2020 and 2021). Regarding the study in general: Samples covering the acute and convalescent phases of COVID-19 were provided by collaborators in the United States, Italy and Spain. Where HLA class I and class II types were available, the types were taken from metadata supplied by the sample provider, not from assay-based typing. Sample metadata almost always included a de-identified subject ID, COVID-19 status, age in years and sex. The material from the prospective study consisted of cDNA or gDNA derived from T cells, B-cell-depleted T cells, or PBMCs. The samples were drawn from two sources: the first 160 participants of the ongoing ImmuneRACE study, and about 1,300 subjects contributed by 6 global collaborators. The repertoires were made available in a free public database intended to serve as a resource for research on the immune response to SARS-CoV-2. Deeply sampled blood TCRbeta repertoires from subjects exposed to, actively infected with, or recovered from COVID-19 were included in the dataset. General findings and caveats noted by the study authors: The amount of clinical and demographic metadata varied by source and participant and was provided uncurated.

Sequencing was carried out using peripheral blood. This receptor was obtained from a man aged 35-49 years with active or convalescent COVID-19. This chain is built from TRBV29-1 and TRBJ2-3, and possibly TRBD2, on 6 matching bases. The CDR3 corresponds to CSVAPGGGDTQYF. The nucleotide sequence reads TGCAGCGTTGCGCCAGGAGGAGGGGATACGCAGTATTTT.